Listed below are T cell receptor beta chains from one sample, sequenced in a study of cytomegalovirus exposure and HLA in healthy donors. Produced via immunoSEQ multiplex PCR; TCRdb's table is partial and in-frame only. The sample contains some 150,000 clones, 68% of which appear only once. Sequencing was carried out using PBMCs. The receptor source for this set is a man in his 60s in good health and CMV-seronegative. The CDR3 runs from the conserved cysteine through the conserved F or W. The D gene is left open where the match is weak. Clone size is stated in some rows and not others, as once, few, many or a class when expanded.

d_gene | abundance | j_gene | v_gene | CDR3nt | CDR3aa
TRBD1 | - | TRBJ2-2 | TRBV5-1 | TGCGCCAGCAGCTTGGATGGACAGGGGTTAGTCGGGGAGCTGTTTTTT | CASSLDGQGLVGELFF
- | few | TRBJ2-3 | TRBV5-1 | TGCGCCAGCAGCTTGGCGACTAGCACAGATACGCAGTATTTT | CASSLATSTDTQYF
TRBD1 | - | TRBJ2-5 | TRBV5-1 | TGCGCCAGCAGCTTGGGAACAGGGGGCCAAGAGACCCAGTACTTC | CASSLGTGGQETQYF
- | - | TRBJ1-4 | TRBV19 | TGTGCCAGTAGTGATATGTCGGGGTATGAAAAACTGTTTTTT | CASSDMSGYEKLFF
- | - | TRBJ2-5 | TRBV9 | TGTGCCAGCAGCGCGGCCCAGGGCGAGACCCAGTACTTC | CASSAAQGETQYF
TRBD1 | - | TRBJ1-1 | TRBV5-1 | TGCGCCAGCCGGCCAGACAGGGGGAACACTGAAGCTTTCTTT | CASRPDRGNTEAFF
TRBD1 | - | TRBJ2-6 | TRBV6-4 | TGTGCCAGCAGTGACACCTTGGACAGGGGGCGCTTTGGGGCCAACGTCCTGACTTTC | CASSDTLDRGRFGANVLTF
- | - | TRBJ1-1 | TRBV18 | TGTGCCAGCTCACCGGTTACAGAAAGCACTGAAGCTTTCTTT | CASSPVTESTEAFF
TRBD1 | - | TRBJ1-1 | TRBV14 | TGTGCCAGCAGCCAAATAACAGGGGGTGCTGAAGCTTTCTTT | CASSQITGGAEAFF
- | - | TRBJ2-5 | TRBV5-1 | TGCGCCAGCAGGGCGACACCGCAAGAGACCCAGTACTTC | CASRATPQETQYF
- | - | TRBJ2-3 | TRBV19 | TGTGCCAGTAGTCTATCGGGACTCACAGATACGCAGTATTTT | CASSLSGLTDTQYF
TRBD1 | - | TRBJ1-6 | TRBV30 | TGTGCCTGGGCTATAGACAGGGGTGTCCCCTATAATTCACCCCTCCACTTT | CAWAIDRGVPYNSPLHF
- | - | TRBJ1-5 | TRBV19 | TGTGCCAGTAGTATAGCAGGGTGGACTAGCAATCAGCCCCAGCATTTT | CASSIAGWTSNQPQHF
TRBD1 | - | TRBJ2-5 | TRBV19 | TGTGCCAGTAGTTCCGACAGGGGAGTGAGAGAGACCCAGTACTTC | CASSSDRGVRETQYF
- | - | TRBJ2-3 | TRBV5-6 | TGTGCCAGCAGCTTGGTAGGCCTAGGTGAGACAGATACGCAGTATTTT | CASSLVGLGETDTQYF
TRBD1 | - | TRBJ2-1 | TRBV7-3 | TGTGCCAGCAGCCCAATCCGGGACAGGGACAATGAGCAGTTCTTC | CASSPIRDRDNEQFF
- | - | TRBJ1-5 | TRBV23-1 | TGCGCCAGCAGACCTGTTACAGGGTATGGCAATCAGCCCCAGCATTTT | CASRPVTGYGNQPQHF
- | - | TRBJ1-4 | TRBV30 | TGTGCCTGGAGTGTGTTGCGCAATGAAAAACTGTTTTTT | CAWSVLRNEKLFF
TRBD1 | - | TRBJ2-1 | TRBV7-3 | TGTGCCAGCAGCCTAAAGGGGGCCTCGGGGCAGTTCTTC | CASSLKGASGQFF
TRBD2 | once | TRBJ2-5 | TRBV9 | TGTGCCAGCAGCGCGGGACTAGCGGGAGAGGGGGAGACCCAGTACTTC | CASSAGLAGEGETQYF
TRBD1 | few | TRBJ2-7 | TRBV7-8 | TGTGCCAGCAGCTTAGGGACAGGCCCCTCCTACGAGCAGTACTTC | CASSLGTGPSYEQYF
TRBD1 | - | TRBJ1-1 | TRBV9 | TGTGCCAGCAGCTATATTGGGACAGGGGGCACTGAAGCTTTCTTT | CASSYIGTGGTEAFF
TRBD1 | few | TRBJ1-5 | TRBV15 | TGTGCCACCAGCAGAGATCCGCCGGGACAGGGGGCCCAGCCCCAGCATTTT | CATSRDPPGQGAQPQHF
- | - | TRBJ1-4 | TRBV2 | TGTGCCAGCAGCGAACTGCAGGGAGGTGAAAAACTGTTTTTT | CASSELQGGEKLFF
- | few | TRBJ2-7 | TRBV27 | TGTGCCAGCAGTTTTGGGGGGTACGACGAGCAGTACTTC | CASSFGGYDEQYF
- | - | TRBJ2-3 | TRBV7-8 | TGTGCCAGCACCCTTCAGGGGAGCACAGATACGCAGTATTTT | CASTLQGSTDTQYF
TRBD2 | - | TRBJ2-7 | TRBV28 | TGTGCCAGCACCATTGGGACTAGCGGGAGCTACGAGCAGTACTTC | CASTIGTSGSYEQYF
- | - | TRBJ2-7 | TRBV5-6 | TGTGCCAGCAGCTTCTGGAGCTCCTACGAGCAGTACTTC | CASSFWSSYEQYF
- | - | TRBJ2-1 | TRBV6-5 | TGTGCCAGCAGTACACTAAACAATGAGCAGTTCTTC | CASSTLNNEQFF
- | - | TRBJ1-2 | TRBV5-1 | TGCGCCAGCAGCTGGGGAGAGGCCATCTATGGCTACACCTTC | CASSWGEAIYGYTF
TRBD2 | - | TRBJ2-7 | TRBV11-2 | TGTGCCAGCAGCTTGGGGGGAGGGTTCTACGAGCAGTACTTC | CASSLGGGFYEQYF
TRBD1 | few | TRBJ2-6 | TRBV28 | TGTGCCAGCAGTTTCATCGGGGACAGAGCTGGGGCCAACGTCCTGACTTTC | CASSFIGDRAGANVLTF
TRBD1 | few | TRBJ2-7 | TRBV7-2 | TGTGCCAGCAGCTTAAGGACAGGGGTTTACGAGCAGTACTTC | CASSLRTGVYEQYF
TRBD2 | - | TRBJ2-1 | TRBV13 | TGTGCCAGCGGACGGTATAGTAGGAACAGCGGGAGGAGGGTTGGCAATGAGCAGTTCTTC | CASGRYSRNSGRRVGNEQFF
- | - | TRBJ1-1 | TRBV6-5 | TGTGCCAGCAGTACCCCACAGGGGAACACTGAAGCTTTCTTT | CASSTPQGNTEAFF
TRBD1 | - | TRBJ1-2 | TRBV6-4 | TGTGCCAGCAGTGACTCGGACAGGGACGGCTACACCTTC | CASSDSDRDGYTF